This TCR beta chain was sequenced in a study of graft-versus-host responses after intestinal transplantation. From germline, CDR1 is LNHDA and CDR2 SQIVND (reference sequence). The CDR3 is 17 amino acids. J was trimmed by 0 bases and V by 1 base; bases with no gene match: 5. Remarks on this clone: The antigen remains undetermined.

Using immunoSEQ multiplex PCR, the repertoire was profiled, and TCRdb retains in-frame clones only, with some absent. This sample yields some 83,000 clones, of which about nine tenths are seen a single time; 0.1% belongs to the top ten. The chain has TRBV19 and TRBJ2-5; 10 nucleotides match TRBD2. This receptor was identified in a human donor who received an intestinal transplant. The sequenced sample was unstimulated CD4+ T cells sorted from spleen or lymph node cells, obtained before intestinal transplant. CDR3 in amino acids: CASSIGLAGAHQETQYF. Here the CDR3 DNA reads TGTGCCAGTAGTATAGGGCTAGCGGGGGCTCACCAAGAGACCCAGTACTTC.